The present T cell receptor beta chain was sequenced within a study of T-cell memory formation after mild COVID-19. Study results and caveats: Contracting clones from day 15 to 85 showed balanced CD4/CD8; later expanders favored CD4+. CM and EM subsets held most contracting CD4+ clones; EMRA held CD8+ ones.

TCRdb analysed the 5' RACE reads with MiXCR anew, one entry per CDR3 protein. The sample lists 450,000 or so distinct CDR3 sequences, roughly 25% seen once, with under 15% in the top ten. On this clonotype: Its antigen is not identified.

Trimming cost V 6 bases and J 0 bases; bases outside gene matches: 5. The CDR3 length is 15 residues. This chain connects TRBV12-3 or TRBV12-4 to TRBJ1-2; 9 bases fit TRBD1. Sequenced input: PBMCs or a T cell subset sorted from them (not recorded which). The source is an adult woman who had mild COVID-19 (a few samples of this study predate the infection). Cell type and time point are not known. CDR3 amino acids: CASRGQGSANYGYTF. CDR3 DNA sequence: TGTGCCAGCAGGGGACAGGGTTCTGCTAACTATGGCTACACCTTC.